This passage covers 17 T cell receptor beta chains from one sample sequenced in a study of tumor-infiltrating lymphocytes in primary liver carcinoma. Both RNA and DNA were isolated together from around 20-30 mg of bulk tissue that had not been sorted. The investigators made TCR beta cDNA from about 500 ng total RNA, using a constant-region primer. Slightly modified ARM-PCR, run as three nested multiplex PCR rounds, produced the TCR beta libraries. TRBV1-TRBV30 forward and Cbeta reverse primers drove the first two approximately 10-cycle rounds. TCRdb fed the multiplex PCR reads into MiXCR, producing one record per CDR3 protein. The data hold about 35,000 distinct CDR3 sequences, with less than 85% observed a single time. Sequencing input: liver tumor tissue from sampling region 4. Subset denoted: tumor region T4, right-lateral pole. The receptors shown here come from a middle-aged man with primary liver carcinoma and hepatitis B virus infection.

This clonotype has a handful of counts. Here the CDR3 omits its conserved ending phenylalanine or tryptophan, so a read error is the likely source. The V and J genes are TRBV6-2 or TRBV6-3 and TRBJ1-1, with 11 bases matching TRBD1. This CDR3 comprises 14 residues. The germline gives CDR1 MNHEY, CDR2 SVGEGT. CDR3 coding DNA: TGTTCCAGCAGTTGGACAGGGGGCAACACTGAAGCTTTCTCT. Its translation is CSSSWTGGNTEAFS.

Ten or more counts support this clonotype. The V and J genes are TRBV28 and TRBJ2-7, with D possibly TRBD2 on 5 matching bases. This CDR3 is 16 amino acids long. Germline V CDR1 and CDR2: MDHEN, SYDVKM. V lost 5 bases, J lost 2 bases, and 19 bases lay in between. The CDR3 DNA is TGTGCCAGCAGTCCAAGACTATGGGTCCGAACCTACGAGCAGTACTTC. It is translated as CASSPRLWVRTYEQYF. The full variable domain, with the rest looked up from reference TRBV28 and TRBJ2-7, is DVKVTQSSRYLVKRTGEKVFLECVQDMDHENMFWYRQDPGLGLRLIYFSYDVKMKEKGDIPEGYSVSREKKERFSLILESASTNQTSMYLCASSPRLWVRTYEQYFGPGTRLTVT.

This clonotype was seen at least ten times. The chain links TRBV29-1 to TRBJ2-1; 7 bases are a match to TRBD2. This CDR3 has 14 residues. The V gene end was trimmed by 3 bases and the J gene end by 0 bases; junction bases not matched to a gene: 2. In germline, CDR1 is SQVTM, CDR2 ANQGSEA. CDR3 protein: CSVDRGSSYNEQFF. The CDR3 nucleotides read TGCAGCGTTGATCGCGGGAGCTCCTACAATGAGCAGTTCTTC.

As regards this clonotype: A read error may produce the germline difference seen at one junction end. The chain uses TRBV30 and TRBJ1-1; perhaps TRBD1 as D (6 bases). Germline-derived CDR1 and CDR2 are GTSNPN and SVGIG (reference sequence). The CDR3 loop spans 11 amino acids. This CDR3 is CTCSPPGGPFF. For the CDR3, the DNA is TGTACCTGTAGTCCCCCCGGGGGCCCCTTCTTT.

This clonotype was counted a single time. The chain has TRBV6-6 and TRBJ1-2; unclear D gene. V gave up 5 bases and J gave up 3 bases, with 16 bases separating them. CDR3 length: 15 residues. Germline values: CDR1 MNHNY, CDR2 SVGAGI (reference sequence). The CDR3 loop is CASSSGMGTHYGYTF. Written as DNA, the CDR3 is TGTGCCAGCAGTAGTGGAATGGGCACTCACTATGGCTACACCTTC.

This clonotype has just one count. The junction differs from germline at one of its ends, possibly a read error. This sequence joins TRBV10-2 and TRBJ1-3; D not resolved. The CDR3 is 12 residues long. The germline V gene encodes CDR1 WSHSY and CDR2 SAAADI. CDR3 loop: CASKVSGNTTCF. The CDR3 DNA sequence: TGCGCCAGCAAGGTCTCTGGAAACACCACATGTTTT.

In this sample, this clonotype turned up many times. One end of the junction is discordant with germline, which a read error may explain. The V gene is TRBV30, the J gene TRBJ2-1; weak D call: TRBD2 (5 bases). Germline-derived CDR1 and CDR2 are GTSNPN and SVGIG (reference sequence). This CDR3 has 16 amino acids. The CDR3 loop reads CAWGRPGSESYNEQLF. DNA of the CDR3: TGTGCCTGGGGCCGGCCGGGGTCTGAGTCCTACAATGAGCAGCTCTTC.

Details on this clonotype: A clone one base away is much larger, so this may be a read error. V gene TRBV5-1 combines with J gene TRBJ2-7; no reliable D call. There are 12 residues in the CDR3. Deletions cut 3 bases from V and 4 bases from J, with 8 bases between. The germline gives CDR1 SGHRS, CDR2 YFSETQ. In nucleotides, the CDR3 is TGCGCCAGCAGCTCCTACTTGTACGAGCAGTACTTC. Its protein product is CASSSYLYEQYF.

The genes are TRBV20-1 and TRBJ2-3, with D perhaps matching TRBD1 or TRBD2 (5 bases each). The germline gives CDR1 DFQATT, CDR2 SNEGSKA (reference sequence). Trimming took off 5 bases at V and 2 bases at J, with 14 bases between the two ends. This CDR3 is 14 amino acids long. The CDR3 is CSADRDRDTDTQYF. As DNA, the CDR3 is TGCAGTGCTGACCGGGACCGTGACACAGATACGCAGTATTTT.

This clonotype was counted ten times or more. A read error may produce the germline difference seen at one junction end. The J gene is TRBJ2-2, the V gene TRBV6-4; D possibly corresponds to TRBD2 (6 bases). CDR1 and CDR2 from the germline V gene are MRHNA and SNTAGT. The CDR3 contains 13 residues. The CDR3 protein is CANSSGNTGELFF. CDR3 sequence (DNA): TGTGCCAACAGTAGCGGGAACACCGGGGAGCTGTTTTTT.

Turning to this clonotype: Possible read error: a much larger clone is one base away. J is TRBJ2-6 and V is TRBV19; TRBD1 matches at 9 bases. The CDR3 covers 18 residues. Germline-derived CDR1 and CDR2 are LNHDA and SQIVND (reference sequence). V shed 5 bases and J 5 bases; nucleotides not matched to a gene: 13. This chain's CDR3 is CASSWRTGAGSWANVLTF. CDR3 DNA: TGTGCCAGTAGTTGGAGGACAGGGGCGGGATCTTGGGCCAACGTCCTGACTTTC. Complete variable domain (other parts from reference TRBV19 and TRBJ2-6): DGGITQSPKYLFRKEGQNVTLSCEQNLNHDAMYWYRQDPGQGLRLIYYSQIVNDFQKGDIAEGYSVSREKKESFPLTVTSAQKNPTAFYLCASSWRTGAGSWANVLTFGAGSRLTVL.

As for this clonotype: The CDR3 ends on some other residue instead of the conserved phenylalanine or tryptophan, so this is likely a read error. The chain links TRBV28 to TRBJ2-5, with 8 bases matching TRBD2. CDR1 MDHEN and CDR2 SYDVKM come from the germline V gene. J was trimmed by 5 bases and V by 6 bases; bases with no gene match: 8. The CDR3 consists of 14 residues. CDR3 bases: TGTGCCAGCAGCCCGACTAGCGTGTTTGAGACCCAGTACTTA. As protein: CASSPTSVFETQYL.

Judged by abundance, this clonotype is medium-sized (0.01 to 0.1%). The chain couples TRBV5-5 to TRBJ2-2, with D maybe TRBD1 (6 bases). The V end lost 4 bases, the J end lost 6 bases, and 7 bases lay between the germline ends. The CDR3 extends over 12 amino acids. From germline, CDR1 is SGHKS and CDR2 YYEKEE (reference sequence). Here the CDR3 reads CASSRGSGELFF. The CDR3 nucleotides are TGTGCCAGCAGCAGGGGGTCCGGGGAGCTGTTTTTT.

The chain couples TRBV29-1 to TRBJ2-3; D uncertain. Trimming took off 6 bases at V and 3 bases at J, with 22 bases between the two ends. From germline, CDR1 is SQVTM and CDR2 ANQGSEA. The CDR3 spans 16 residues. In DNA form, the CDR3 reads TGCAGCGTCGCTGGAGTGGACGAATGTAGTACAGATACGCAGTATTTT. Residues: CSVAGVDECSTDTQYF.

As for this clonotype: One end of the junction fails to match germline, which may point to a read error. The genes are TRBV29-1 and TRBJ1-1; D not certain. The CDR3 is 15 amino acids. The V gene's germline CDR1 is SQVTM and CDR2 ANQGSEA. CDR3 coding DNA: TGCAGCGTTGGTCCATGGTGGAGTATGGTCGCTGAGGCTTTCTTT. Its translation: CSVGPWWSMVAEAFF.

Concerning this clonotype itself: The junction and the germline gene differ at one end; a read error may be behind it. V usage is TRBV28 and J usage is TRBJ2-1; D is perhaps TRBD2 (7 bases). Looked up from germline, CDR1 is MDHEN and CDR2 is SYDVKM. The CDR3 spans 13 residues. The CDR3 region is CASWIWGGNVQFF. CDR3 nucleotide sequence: TGTGCCAGCTGGATATGGGGGGGCAATGTGCAGTTCTTC. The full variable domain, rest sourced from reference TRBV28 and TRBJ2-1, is DVKVTQSSRYLVKRTGEKVFLECVQDMDHENMFWYRQDPGLGLRLIYFSYDVKMKEKGDIPEGYSVSREKKERFSLILESASTNQTSMYLCASWIWGGNVQFFGPGTRLTVL.

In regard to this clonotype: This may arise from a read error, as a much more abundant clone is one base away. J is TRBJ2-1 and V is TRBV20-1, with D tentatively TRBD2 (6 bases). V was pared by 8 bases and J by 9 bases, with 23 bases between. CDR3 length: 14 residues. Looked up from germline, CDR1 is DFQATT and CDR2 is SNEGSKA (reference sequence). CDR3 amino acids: CSSMRDLRVGEQFF. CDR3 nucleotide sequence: TGCAGTTCCATGCGGGACCTAAGGGTTGGTGAGCAGTTCTTC.